These T cell receptor beta chains were read from a single sample in a study of identical twins. MiXCR, applied by TCRdb to the 5' RACE reads, yields one record per CDR3 protein. This sample has approximately 470,000 distinct CDR3 sequences, with approximately 14% found just once. These data were also reused for a study on yellow fever vaccine responses in identical twins.

Sequencing was performed on CD4+ T cells sorted from blood. Receptors originate from a woman younger than 35 in good health. The CDR3 runs from the conserved cysteine through the conserved F or W. Fields, in order: V gene, clone size, J gene, D gene, CDR3 DNA, CDR3 protein. D genes are given only for firm matches. The listing skips clone size in some rows; elsewhere it reads once, few, many or a size class.

>TRBV29-1|few|TRBJ2-3|-
TGCAGCGTTGAGCTTAGCGGAATTACAGATACGCAGTATTTT
CSVELSGITDTQYF
>TRBV3-1|few|TRBJ1-1|-
TGTGCCAGCAGCCAAGTGGAGACTAAAGCTTTCTTT
CASSQVETKAFF
>TRBV7-6|-|TRBJ2-1|TRBD2
TGTGCCAGCAGCTTAGGGCCAGGGGGACTAGCGGTCAATGAGCAGTTCTTC
CASSLGPGGLAVNEQFF
>TRBV5-4|-|TRBJ2-3|TRBD1
TGTGCCAGCAGTACCAGGGGGAATGCAGATACGCAGTATTTT
CASSTRGNADTQYF
>TRBV12-3/TRBV12-4|many|TRBJ2-2|-
TGTGCCAGCAGTTCGACAGGCACGAACACCGGGGAGCTGTTTTTT
CASSSTGTNTGELFF
>TRBV7-8|few|TRBJ2-3|TRBD1
TGTGCCAGCAGCTTACCAAGGACAGGCTTCACAGATACGCAGTATTTT
CASSLPRTGFTDTQYF
>TRBV7-3|many|TRBJ2-5|TRBD1
TGTGCCAGCAGCTTGACAGGGGGCAAGACCCAGTACTTC
CASSLTGGKTQYF
>TRBV5-4|few|TRBJ2-7|TRBD2
TGTGCCAGCAGCACACTCAATAGCGGGGTAGTCTACGAGCAGTACTTC
CASSTLNSGVVYEQYF
>TRBV4-2|-|TRBJ2-1|-
TGTGCCAGCAGCCAAGCCCGGGGACGCGGGCAGTTCTTC
CASSQARGRGQFF
>TRBV5-1|-|TRBJ1-1|-
TGCGCCAGCAGCCAAGACATAAGGAACACTGAAGCTTTCTTT
CASSQDIRNTEAFF
>TRBV12-3/TRBV12-4|few|TRBJ2-3|-
TGTGCCAGCAGTTTAATCGTAGATACGCAGTATTTT
CASSLIVDTQYF
>TRBV6-5|-|TRBJ2-7|-
TGTGCCAGTGCGACTAGTCGCGAGCAGTACTTC
CASATSREQYF
>TRBV7-9|-|TRBJ2-7|TRBD2
TGTGCCAGCAGCTTACCCGAGCGGGATCGCTACGAGCAGTACTTC
CASSLPERDRYEQYF
>TRBV29-1|few|TRBJ2-5|-
TGCAGCGTTGGAATAGGTCAAGAGACCCAGTACTTC
CSVGIGQETQYF
>TRBV24-1|few|TRBJ2-7|-
TGTGCCACCAGTGATTACGTGGCCGGCGAGCAGTACTTC
CATSDYVAGEQYF
>TRBV10-3|-|TRBJ2-1|-
TGTGCCATCAGTGATGGGGGGGGCGAGGTAGGGTTCTTC
CAISDGGGEVGFF
>TRBV15|few|TRBJ2-3|-
TGTGCCACCAGCAGAGAAGCCGGCACAGATACGCAGTATTTT
CATSREAGTDTQYF